Presented here are 14 T cell receptor beta chains from one specimen sequenced in a study of shared clonotypes between healthy human individuals. Assay: immunoSEQ multiplex PCR; the TCRdb copy retains only in-frame clones and omits some. The table lists some 500,000 clones, about 96% of them singletons. Sequenced material: naive CD4+ T cells sorted from blood. Regarding subset: CD45RA+ positively selected. These receptor sequences come from a woman aged 25 to 39 in good health.

This clone was seen a single time. The rearrangement joins TRBV2 to TRBJ1-5; perhaps TRBD1 as D (5 bases). V dropped 2 bases and J dropped 3 bases, with 8 bases sitting between them. The CDR3 runs 14 residues. Germline CDR1 SNHLY, CDR2 FYNNEI. CDR3 protein: CASSEIGANQPQHF. The CDR3 nucleotides are TGTGCCAGCAGTGAAATAGGGGCCAATCAGCCCCAGCATTTT.

This chain uses TRBV28 with TRBJ1-1, with D tentatively TRBD1 (5 bases). The CDR3 has 13 residues. V was pared by 3 bases and J by 4 bases, with 9 bases between. Germline V gene data show CDR1 as MDHEN and CDR2 as SYDVKM. CDR3 sequence: CASSFRDGTEAFF. CDR3 nucleotide sequence: TGTGCCAGCAGTTTCCGGGACGGCACTGAAGCTTTCTTT.

This clone was seen only a few times. The genes are TRBV19 and TRBJ1-5, with a weak D call TRBD1 (6 bases). The V end was cut by 5 bases, the J end by 4 bases, with 12 bases between. Germline V lookup: CDR1 LNHDA, CDR2 SQIVND (reference sequence). This CDR3 contains 14 residues. The CDR3 loop is CASSPRQENQPQHF. The CDR3 bases are TGTGCCAGTAGTCCCCGACAGGAAAATCAGCCCCAGCATTTT.

J is TRBJ2-6 and V is TRBV6-1, with 7 nucleotides matching TRBD1. The CDR3 is 18 residues long. The trim removed 4 bases at V and 0 bases at J, leaving 9 bases unmatched. Germline V CDR1 and CDR2: MNHNS, SASEGT. The CDR3 DNA follows: TGTGCCAGCAGTGCCAAGGGGGCTTCAGTCTCTGGGGCCAACGTCCTGACTTTC. It specifies CASSAKGASVSGANVLTF.

About this clone itself: This sample includes further DNA sequences coding for the same CDR3. V usage is TRBV18 and J usage is TRBJ1-4; 8 positions agree with TRBD1. The length of the CDR3 is 14 residues. V shed 3 bases and J 8 bases; nucleotides not matched to a gene: 5. Germline lookup yields CDR1 KGHSH and CDR2 LQKENI. The CDR3 nucleotides read TGTGCCAGCTCACCCGGACAGGGAGGGGAAAAACTGTTTTTT. Protein sequence: CASSPGQGGEKLFF.

The chain joins TRBV7-9 to TRBJ1-4, with TRBD1 matching 8 bases. V trimming: 5 bases; J trimming: 8 bases; junction bases outside the gene matches: 7. The CDR3 is 14 amino acids. Germline values: CDR1 SEHNR, CDR2 FQNEAQ (reference sequence). The CDR3 DNA reads TGTGCCAGCAGCATTGGACAGGGAGAAGAAAAACTGTTTTTT. Translating it yields CASSIGQGEEKLFF.

This CDR3 reads CASSPTLAGGLYNEQFF. The CDR3 nucleotides read TGCGCCAGCAGCCCAACACTAGCGGGAGGACTCTACAATGAGCAGTTCTTC. The chain employs TRBV5-1 and TRBJ2-1; 12 positions match TRBD2. The V gene end was trimmed by 4 bases and the J gene end by 3 bases; junction bases not matched to a gene: 8. Germline V gene data show CDR1 as SGHRS and CDR2 as YFSETQ. The CDR3 consists of 17 residues. Filled out from reference TRBV5-1 and TRBJ2-1, the complete variable domain reads KAGVTQTPRYLIKTRGQQVTLSCSPISGHRSVSWYQQTPGQGLQFLFEYFSETQRNKGNFPGRFSGRQFSNSRSEMNVSTLELGDSALYLCASSPTLAGGLYNEQFFGPGTRLTVL.

A single count supports this clone. The chain couples TRBV7-7 to TRBJ1-4; D gene uncertain. V was shortened by 1 base and J by 5 bases, with 11 bases between the two germline ends. The CDR3 is 15 residues long. CDR1 SSHAT and CDR2 FNYEAQ come from the germline V gene (reference sequence). The CDR3 DNA follows: TGTGCCAGCAGCTTAGTCCCGGGTCCAAATGAAAAACTGTTTTTT. Translating it yields CASSLVPGPNEKLFF.

As for this clone: Other DNA sequences in this specimen translate into the identical CDR3. The chain combines TRBV19 with TRBJ2-7; 7 positions agree with TRBD1. The germline V gene has CDR1 LNHDA and CDR2 SQIVND (reference sequence). CDR3 length equals 14 residues. The V segment lost 5 bases and the J segment 0 bases; nucleotides outside the gene matches: 4. The DNA for the CDR3 is TGTGCCAGTAGTCCTAGGACAGGCTCCTACGAGCAGTACTTC. As protein: CASSPRTGSYEQYF. Combining the CDR3 with reference TRBV19 and TRBJ2-7 gives the whole variable domain DGGITQSPKYLFRKEGQNVTLSCEQNLNHDAMYWYRQDPGQGLRLIYYSQIVNDFQKGDIAEGYSVSREKKESFPLTVTSAQKNPTAFYLCASSPRTGSYEQYFGPGTRLTVT.

The chain carries TRBV28 and TRBJ1-2, with D hard to call. The CDR3 spans 17 residues. Germline V lookup: CDR1 MDHEN, CDR2 SYDVKM. Trimming removed 0 bases at V and 8 bases at J, with 22 bases between. CDR3 sequence: CASSLWGKGSRGLGYTF. CDR3 in DNA: TGTGCCAGCAGTTTATGGGGAAAAGGGTCCCGCGGTTTGGGCTACACCTTC.

J is TRBJ2-5 and V is TRBV5-3; 12 nucleotides line up with TRBD1. TRBV5-3 is placed among ORFs of uncertain function. The CDR3 has 14 residues. V shed 3 bases, J shed 6 bases, and the junction held 3 bases outside the gene matches. The CDR3 DNA reads as TGTGCCAGAAGCTCGGGACAGGGGGCGAAGACCCAGTACTTC. Translated: CARSSGQGAKTQYF.

This chain uses TRBV7-8 with TRBJ1-1, with 9 nucleotides matching TRBD1. The V and J ends lost 4 bases and 1 base, in that order; junction bases with no gene match: 1. This CDR3 is 14 amino acids long. Germline V CDR1 and CDR2: SGHVS, FQNEAQ. Written as DNA, the CDR3 is TGTGCCAGCAGCTCGACAGGGGGGAACACTGAAGCTTTCTTT. The encoded protein is CASSSTGGNTEAFF.

This clone was detected only once. This chain joins TRBV4-1 and TRBJ2-2; D is possibly TRBD2 (7 bases). Deletions cut 1 base from V and 4 bases from J, with 16 bases between. Per germline, CDR1 MGHRA and CDR2 YSYEKL. The CDR3 is 17 residues long. The CDR3 DNA is TGCGCCAGCAGCCAAGGGGGGGGCGCATTTAGCACCGGGGAGCTGTTTTTT. It is translated as CASSQGGGAFSTGELFF.

CDR3 bases: TGTGCCAGCGGCGAGCGGGCCTCGTCGGAGCTGTTTTTT. Translating it yields CASGERASSELFF. The rearrangement links TRBV6-5 to TRBJ2-2, with D possibly matching TRBD2 (6 bases). Germline V gene lookup returns CDR1 MNHEY and CDR2 SVGAGI. The V and J ends lost 8 bases and 10 bases respectively, with 17 bases between them. This CDR3 region has 13 residues.